These 10 T cell receptor beta chains were sequenced from one sample in a study of blood T cell repertoires in COVID-19. Data came from immunoSEQ multiplex PCR; TCRdb stores just in-frame clones and leaves some out. Of some 98,000 clones detected, 82% appear once; the ten largest clones hold roughly 10%. Sequencing used peripheral blood. All receptors come from a man in his 70s with acute or convalescent COVID-19.

The chain employs TRBV7-2 and TRBJ2-1; 16 bases map to TRBD2. J lost 10 bases, V lost 3 bases, and 3 bases had no gene match. Germline CDR1 is SGHTA and CDR2 is FQGNSA. This CDR3 is built from 15 residues. CDR3 in amino acids: CASSFGTSGRGEQFF. In DNA, the CDR3 is TGTGCCAGCAGCTTCGGGACTAGCGGGAGGGGCGAGCAGTTCTTC. Filled out from reference TRBV7-2 and TRBJ2-1, the complete variable domain reads GAGVSQSPSNKVTEKGKDVELRCDPISGHTALYWYRQSLGQGLEFLIYFQGNSAPDKSGLPSDRFSAERTGGSVSTLTIQRTQQEDSAVYLCASSFGTSGRGEQFFGPGTRLTVL.

The chain uses TRBV6-2 or TRBV6-3 and TRBJ1-3; D is undetermined. V was cut by 4 bases and J by 8 bases, with 9 bases left in between. Germline V lookup: CDR1 MNHEY, CDR2 SVGEGT. The CDR3 is made up of 12 amino acids. The CDR3 nucleotides read TGTGCCAGCAGTTCTTCAACGGACACCATATATTTT. This codes for CASSSSTDTIYF.

In its sample, this clone was seen once. The chain is built from TRBV5-1 and TRBJ1-6, with a tentative D call TRBD1 (6 bases). V lost 0 bases to trimming and J lost 10 bases, with 14 bases between them. CDR1 and CDR2 (germline): SGHRS, YFSETQ. The CDR3 spans 15 residues. CDR3: CASSLALTGESPLHF. The CDR3 DNA follows: TGCGCCAGCAGCTTGGCCCTGACAGGTGAATCACCCCTCCACTTT.

This sequence joins TRBV30 and TRBJ2-2; 8 positions agree with TRBD2. CDR1 GTSNPN and CDR2 SVGIG come from the germline V gene (reference sequence). CDR3 length: 14 amino acids. V shed 2 bases and J 8 bases; nucleotides not matched to a gene: 7. The CDR3 DNA reads TGTGCCTGGAGTCGGGGGGGCGCGGAGGGGGAGCTGTTTTTT. Amino acids: CAWSRGGAEGELFF. Full variable domain (outside the CDR3, taken from reference TRBV30 and TRBJ2-2): SQTIHQWPATLVQPVGSPLSLECTVEGTSNPNLYWYRQAAGRGLQLLFYSVGIGQISSEVPQNLSASRPQDRQFILSSKKLLLSDSGFYLCAWSRGGAEGELFFGEGSRLTVL.

This clone came up once. The chain is built from TRBV24-1 and TRBJ2-1; 7 positions match TRBD1. J gave up 6 bases and V 6 bases, and 7 bases lay outside the gene matches. Germline V CDR1 and CDR2: KGHDR, SFDVKD. This CDR3 is 14 amino acids long. The CDR3 bases are TGTGCCACCAGTCATAGGGACAGCCGCAATGAGCAGTTCTTC. Amino acids: CATSHRDSRNEQFF.

The chain couples TRBV19 to TRBJ2-3; the D gene is possibly TRBD1 (6 bases). Germline CDR1 and CDR2: LNHDA and SQIVND (reference sequence). The CDR3 loop spans 13 amino acids. The V end lost 5 bases, the J end lost 2 bases, and 8 bases lay between the germline ends. The CDR3 bases are TGTGCCAGTAGTCGACAGGTCACAGATACGCAGTATTTT. This codes for CASSRQVTDTQYF.

The chain employs TRBV18 and TRBJ2-7; 9 positions match TRBD1. The CDR3 has 16 residues. After removal of 3 bases from V and 6 bases from J, the junction contained 12 bases not matched to a gene. Germline-derived CDR1 and CDR2 are KGHSH and LQKENI. DNA for the CDR3: TGTGCCAGCTCACCGAGACTCGGGACAGGGATTGGCGAGCAGTACTTC. Translation: CASSPRLGTGIGEQYF. Variable domain in full (rest from reference TRBV18 and TRBJ2-7): NAGVMQNPRHLVRRRGQEARLRCSPMKGHSHVYWYRQLPEEGLKFMVYLQKENIIDESGMPKERFSAEFPKEGPSILRIQQVVRGDSAAYFCASSPRLGTGIGEQYFGPGTRLTVT.

J is TRBJ1-1 and V is TRBV11-2; tentatively, D is TRBD1 (5 bases). Between the trimmed V and J ends, which lost 4 bases and 8 bases, there was a span of 11 bases. In germline, CDR1 is SGHAT, CDR2 FQNNGV. This CDR3 has 12 residues. The CDR3 protein is CASSSGGGEAFF. The CDR3 DNA follows: TGTGCCAGCAGCTCAGGCGGGGGAGAAGCTTTCTTT.

The J gene is TRBJ1-2, the V gene TRBV11-2; D is uncertain. V was clipped by 0 bases and J by 3 bases, with 17 bases between them. The CDR3 spans 17 residues. Per the germline V gene, CDR1 is SGHAT and CDR2 is FQNNGV. CDR3 nucleotide sequence: TGTGCCAGCAGCTTAGATGGGGAGGAGGGTAGATACTATGGCTACACCTTC. The encoded protein is CASSLDGEEGRYYGYTF.

Comment on this clone: An end of the junction does not agree with germline; a read error may underlie this. V is TRBV7-7 and J is TRBJ2-3; no clear D gene. CDR1 and CDR2 from the germline V gene are SSHAT and FNYEAQ (reference sequence). The CDR3 spans 15 residues. CDR3 loop: CASSLGVGFTDTQYF. The DNA of the CDR3 is TGTGCTAGCAGCTTAGGAGTCGGGTTCACAGATACGCAGTATTTT.